These T cell receptor beta chains were read from a single sample in a study of technical replicates of blood from a few donors. Clones were sequenced by immunoSEQ multiplex PCR, and TCRdb holds only the in-frame ones, with some missing. This table has approximately 73,000 clones, 96% appearing once. Sequenced: T cells isolated from PBMCs. These TCRs come from a human donor in good health. Each CDR3 is given with its conserved first and last residue. A D gene is named only where the DNA matches it firmly. A row's size may be missing; if present it is once, few, many or a size class.

clone size: NA; D gene: TRBD1; J gene: TRBJ1-3; V gene: TRBV10-3; CDR3 DNA: TGTGCCATCAGTGAGGGGACAGGGAAAAGAAACACCATATATTTT; CDR3 protein: CAISEGTGKRNTIYF
clone size: NA; D gene: TRBD2; J gene: TRBJ2-5; V gene: TRBV11-2; CDR3 DNA: TGTGCCAGCAGCTCGGATGGACTAGCGGGAGTATCAGAGACCCAGTACTTC; CDR3 protein: CASSSDGLAGVSETQYF
clone size: few; D gene: NA; J gene: TRBJ2-7; V gene: TRBV21-1; CDR3 DNA: TGTGCCAGCAGCAAAGGGACAGGGGGCGAGCAGTACTTC; CDR3 protein: CASSKGTGGEQYF
clone size: once; D gene: TRBD2; J gene: TRBJ2-1; V gene: TRBV11-1; CDR3 DNA: TGTGCCAGCAGCTTATCCGGGACTAGGGAAGATGAGCAGTTCTTC; CDR3 protein: CASSLSGTREDEQFF
clone size: NA; D gene: NA; J gene: TRBJ2-2; V gene: TRBV5-4; CDR3 DNA: TGTGCCAGCAGCCTCGCGGGACTTACAAACACCGGGGAGCTGTTTTTT; CDR3 protein: CASSLAGLTNTGELFF
clone size: NA; D gene: NA; J gene: TRBJ2-7; V gene: TRBV27; CDR3 DNA: TGTGCCAGCAGTTTCGACAGGTTCTCCTACGAGCAGTACTTC; CDR3 protein: CASSFDRFSYEQYF
clone size: NA; D gene: NA; J gene: TRBJ2-1; V gene: TRBV27; CDR3 DNA: TGTGCCAGCAGTTTTAGGGCTAGCGTCAATGAGCAGTTCTTC; CDR3 protein: CASSFRASVNEQFF
clone size: NA; D gene: NA; J gene: TRBJ2-2; V gene: TRBV29-1; CDR3 DNA: TGCAGCGTTGGTTCTGAGGCGACGAACACCGGGGAGCTGTTTTTT; CDR3 protein: CSVGSEATNTGELFF
clone size: NA; D gene: NA; J gene: TRBJ2-3; V gene: TRBV9; CDR3 DNA: TGTGCCAGCAGCGTAGTAAGAGGATTCACAGATACGCAGTATTTT; CDR3 protein: CASSVVRGFTDTQYF
clone size: NA; D gene: NA; J gene: TRBJ2-1; V gene: TRBV14; CDR3 DNA: TGTGCCAGCAGCCAAGTACGGGGAGCGGGTGGGCAGTTCTTC; CDR3 protein: CASSQVRGAGGQFF